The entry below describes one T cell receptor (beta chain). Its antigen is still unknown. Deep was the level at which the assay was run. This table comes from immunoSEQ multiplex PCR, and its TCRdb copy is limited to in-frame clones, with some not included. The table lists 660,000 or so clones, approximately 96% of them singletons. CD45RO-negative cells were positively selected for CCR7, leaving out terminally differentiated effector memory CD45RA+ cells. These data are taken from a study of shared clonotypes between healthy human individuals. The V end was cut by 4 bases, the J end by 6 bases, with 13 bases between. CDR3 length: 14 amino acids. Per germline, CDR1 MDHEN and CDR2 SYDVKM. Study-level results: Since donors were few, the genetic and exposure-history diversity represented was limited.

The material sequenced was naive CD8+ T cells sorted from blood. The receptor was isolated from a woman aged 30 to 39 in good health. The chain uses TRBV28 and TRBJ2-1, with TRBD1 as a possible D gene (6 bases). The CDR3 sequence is CASSSQTGANEQFF. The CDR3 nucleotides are TGTGCCAGCAGTTCCCAGACAGGTGCCAATGAGCAGTTCTTC.